This T cell receptor beta chain was retrieved from a study of blood T cells in healthy people across ages. The authors ran a second PCR of 7 to 11 cycles using a sample-barcoded 5' primer and a J-beta primer mix. TCRdb re-derived calls from the 5' RACE reads in MiXCR, one entry per CDR3 protein. This table has 750,000 to 1,000,000 distinct CDR3 sequences, almost 30% appearing once. Points from the study as a whole: Researchers judged that diversity estimates from one million T cells fell short of true values.

With 6 bases clipped from V and 11 bases from J, the junction kept 18 bases outside the gene matches. The CDR3 totals 15 residues. The people who gave samples were healthy Caucasians from Russia, aged roughly 6 to 100. Researchers collected roughly 9.8 milliliters of peripheral blood from every single donor. With respect to this clonotype: The antigen remains undetermined.

These data are also associated with another study on T cells of mothers and their children.

The sequencing input was blood. The TCR originated in a woman between 40 and 55 years old in good health. The chain employs TRBV12-3 or TRBV12-4 and TRBJ2-5, with 7 bases that match TRBD1. CDR3 nucleotide sequence: TGTGCCAGCAGCGAAACCGGGACAGTAAACAATGAGCAGTACTTC. This gives the protein CASSETGTVNNEQYF.